The TCR beta chain under discussion was sequenced for a study of CD8 T cells in ankylosing spondylitis. The table lists this clonotype with a few counts. Its antigen is unknown. Germline CDR1 is DFQATT and CDR2 is SNEGSKA (reference sequence). CDR3 length equals 12 residues. Trimming took 2 bases from V and 6 from J, leaving 10 bases between them. In TCRdb, the 5' RACE reads were re-called with MiXCR into one record per CDR3 protein. Here the sample spans nearly 250,000 distinct CDR3 sequences, roughly 32% being singletons. Study-level findings and limits: Characteristic, it appeared, of ankylosing spondylitis blood was a TCR beta motif of eight highly homologous variants.

The clonotype was recovered from a male donor with ankylosing spondylitis or in good health (not recorded which). V gene TRBV20-1 combines with J gene TRBJ1-2; D is uncertain. Sample: blood, either unsorted or a sorted T cell fraction (not recorded which). CDR3 region: CSARTGFDGYTF. The CDR3 nucleotides are TGCAGTGCTAGAACCGGGTTCGATGGCTACACCTTC.